The 23 T cell receptor beta chains given below trace back to one sample, sequenced in a study of neurological immune-mediated disorders. One entry per CDR3 protein results from TCRdb running MiXCR on the 5' RACE reads. In the table there are approximately 20,000 distinct CDR3 sequences, about 2.6% of which are singletons. Sequences were obtained from PBMCs. The receptors were sampled from a young woman with multiple sclerosis.

Many counts were recorded for this clonotype. The chain couples TRBV6-5 to TRBJ1-2; TRBD1 matches at 9 bases. This CDR3 contains 14 residues. J gave up 2 bases and V 7 bases, and 5 bases lay outside the gene matches. Germline CDR1 MNHEY, CDR2 SVGAGI. CDR3 sequence: CASTRDRANYGYTF. The DNA of the CDR3 is TGTGCCAGCACCCGGGACAGGGCAAACTATGGCTACACCTTC.

This clonotype was found many times. The junction departs from germline at one end; a sequencing error may be responsible. V is TRBV20-1 and J is TRBJ1-5, with a possible D match to TRBD1 (5 bases). CDR1 DFQATT and CDR2 SNEGSKA come from the germline V gene (reference sequence). This CDR3 contains 13 residues. The CDR3 loop is CSVPGVSNQPQNF. CDR3 coding DNA: TGCAGTGTTCCGGGGGTAAGCAATCAGCCCCAGAATTTT.

This clonotype was observed many times. The J gene is TRBJ2-1, the V gene TRBV10-3; tentative D call: TRBD1 (5 bases). The germline V gene encodes CDR1 ENHRY and CDR2 SYGVKD. V dropped 3 bases and J dropped 0 bases, with 18 bases sitting between them. CDR3 length equals 18 residues. The CDR3 protein is CAISEPDSSISSYNEQFF. The CDR3 DNA reads TGTGCCATCAGTGAACCCGACAGCAGTATAAGCTCCTACAATGAGCAGTTCTTC.

This chain links TRBV7-6 with TRBJ2-5; D possibly matches TRBD1 or TRBD2 (5 bases each). The germline V and J ends were trimmed by 6 bases and 2 bases, with 13 bases remaining between them. The CDR3 is 14 residues long. In germline, CDR1 is SGHVS, CDR2 FNYEAQ. This chain's CDR3 is CASSFRDGQETQYF. The CDR3 DNA reads as TGTGCCAGCAGTTTCCGGGACGGACAAGAGACCCAGTACTTC.

This clonotype has a count of ten or more. The J gene is TRBJ1-1, the V gene TRBV14; 8 nucleotides line up with TRBD1. CDR3 length equals 15 residues. After removal of 1 base from V and 8 bases from J, the junction contained 9 bases not matched to a gene. The germline gives CDR1 SGHDN, CDR2 FVKESK. This CDR3 is CASSQAGQGWREAFF. In nucleotides, the CDR3 is TGTGCCAGCAGCCAAGCCGGACAGGGATGGAGGGAAGCTTTCTTT.

At least ten counts were recorded for this clonotype. The chain employs TRBV28 and TRBJ2-7; 9 bases are a match to TRBD1. The junction had 1 base not matched to a gene; V was cut back by 4 bases and J by 3 bases. The CDR3 is 13 residues long. Germline V gene lookup returns CDR1 MDHEN and CDR2 SYDVKM. The CDR3 sequence is CASSSGQGYEQYF. As DNA, the CDR3 is TGTGCCAGCAGTTCGGGACAGGGCTACGAGCAGTACTTC.

There are a few counts of this clonotype. The chain has TRBV7-6 and TRBJ2-1; D is possibly TRBD1 (6 bases). This CDR3 is 16 amino acids long. Germline V gene sequence: CDR1 SGHVS, CDR2 FNYEAQ. Trimming stripped 5 bases from V and 0 bases from J, with 14 bases between. For the CDR3, the DNA is TGTGCCAGCAGCGCGCAGACAGGCCACTCCTACAATGAGCAGTTCTTC. This sequence encodes CASSAQTGHSYNEQFF.

At least ten counts were recorded for this clonotype. The chain uses TRBV6-6 and TRBJ2-7; D perhaps matches TRBD2 (5 bases). V lost 5 bases and J lost 4, with 9 bases in between. The CDR3 length is 12 residues. The V gene's germline CDR1 is MNHNY and CDR2 SVGAGI (reference sequence). The CDR3 loop is CASSGSGYEQYV. The DNA of the CDR3 is TGTGCCAGCAGTGGGTCGGGGTACGAGCAGTACGTC.

The sample holds many counts of this clonotype. The gene calls are TRBV7-6 and TRBJ1-5; D might be TRBD1 (6 bases). Germline CDR1 SGHVS, CDR2 FNYEAQ. This CDR3 region has 17 residues. Trimming took 0 bases from V and 0 from J, leaving 12 bases between them. The CDR3 loop is CASSLAPGQYSNQPQHF. The CDR3 bases are TGTGCCAGCAGCTTAGCGCCCGGACAGTATAGCAATCAGCCCCAGCATTTT.

This clonotype has at least ten counts. The rearrangement uses TRBV10-3 and TRBJ1-1; D is ambiguous. CDR1 is ENHRY, CDR2 SYGVKD, per germline. Between the trimmed V and J ends, which lost 0 bases and 5 bases, there was a span of 4 bases. The length of the CDR3 is 12 residues. The CDR3 DNA reads TGTGCCATCAGTGAGTCAGGGACTGAAGCTTTCTTT. This encodes CAISESGTEAFF.

By sample fraction, this clonotype is medium-sized. The gene calls are TRBV7-2 and TRBJ2-2; the D gene is possibly TRBD2 (6 bases). Germline V CDR1 and CDR2: SGHTA, FQGNSA. V lost 6 bases to trimming and J lost 2 bases, with 16 bases between them. The CDR3 has 16 residues. The DNA for the CDR3 is TGTGCCAGCAGTTCCCTGGCGGGACGTAACACCGGGGAGCTGTTTTTT. Its translation is CASSSLAGRNTGELFF.

In its sample, this clonotype was seen many times. V gene TRBV5-1 combines with J gene TRBJ1-1; D call uncertain. Per the germline V gene, CDR1 is SGHRS and CDR2 is YFSETQ. The length of the CDR3 is 13 residues. Trimming left V 0 bases short and J 1 base short, with 4 bases between. CDR3 DNA: TGCGCCAGCAGCTTGGGCAAGAACACTGAAGCTTTCTTT. It encodes CASSLGKNTEAFF.

The sample holds many counts of this clonotype. This chain joins TRBV7-6 and TRBJ2-3, with TRBD2 matching 7 bases. The CDR3 extends over 16 amino acids. Per germline, CDR1 SGHVS and CDR2 FNYEAQ. The trim removed 1 base at V and 4 bases at J, leaving 8 bases unmatched. The DNA for the CDR3 is TGTGCCAGCAGCTTAGAAAGCGGGGTGATTCCAGATACGCAGTATTTT. This sequence encodes CASSLESGVIPDTQYF.

At least ten counts were recorded for this clonotype. The chain combines TRBV20-1 with TRBJ2-3, with unresolved D. V lost 8 bases, J lost 0 bases, and 15 bases lay in between. CDR3 size: 14 residues. CDR1 is DFQATT and CDR2 is SNEGSKA in the germline V gene (reference sequence). Here the CDR3 reads CSQRALTSTDTQYF. CDR3 sequence (DNA): TGCAGTCAAAGAGCGTTAACTAGCACAGATACGCAGTATTTT.

This clonotype has a count of ten or more. The genes are TRBV2 and TRBJ2-2; D call uncertain. V was clipped by 7 bases and J by 6 bases, with 21 bases between them. CDR1 and CDR2 from the germline V gene are SNHLY and FYNNEI. The CDR3 is 16 residues long. CDR3 sequence reads: CASIITAGGDAGELFF. The CDR3 region has the DNA TGTGCCAGCATCATCACAGCAGGCGGTGACGCCGGGGAGCTGTTTTTT.

This clonotype showed up many times. The chain is built from TRBV7-2 and TRBJ2-1; 10 bases line up with TRBD2. V gave up 2 bases and J gave up 3 bases; unmatched junction bases: 1. The CDR3 is 15 amino acids. CDR1 and CDR2 (germline): SGHTA, FQGNSA. CDR3 sequence reads: CASSLRTSGYNEQFF. The CDR3 coding sequence is TGTGCCAGCAGCTTAAGGACTAGCGGCTACAATGAGCAGTTCTTC.

The V and J genes are TRBV18 and TRBJ1-1; 9 bases map to TRBD1. This CDR3 comprises 16 residues. The ends lost 1 base at V and 6 bases at J; junction bases unmatched: 9. Germline V gene sequence: CDR1 KGHSH, CDR2 LQKENI. The CDR3 is CASSPRPGQGIPEAFF. CDR3 bases: TGTGCCAGCTCACCACGACCGGGACAGGGAATACCTGAAGCTTTCTTT. The variable domain in full, completed from reference TRBV18 and TRBJ1-1, reads NAGVMQNPRHLVRRRGQEARLRCSPMKGHSHVYWYRQLPEEGLKFMVYLQKENIIDESGMPKERFSAEFPKEGPSILRIQQVVRGDSAAYFCASSPRPGQGIPEAFFGQGTRLTVV.

This clonotype appeared many times. The chain combines TRBV2 with TRBJ2-5; TRBD1 matches 10 bases. J gave up 5 bases and V 6 bases, and 12 bases lay outside the gene matches. Germline CDR1 SNHLY, CDR2 FYNNEI. This CDR3 has 16 amino acids. The CDR3 protein is CASRTPDRGPRETQYF. The CDR3 coding sequence is TGTGCCAGCAGGACCCCTGACAGGGGGCCGAGGGAGACCCAGTACTTC.

In this sample, this clonotype is medium-sized. V gene TRBV2 combines with J gene TRBJ2-5; D call uncertain. Germline CDR1 SNHLY, CDR2 FYNNEI. The CDR3 consists of 13 residues. Trimming cost V 6 bases and J 5 bases, with 13 bases left between them. The CDR3 sequence: CASRSTGEETQYF. The CDR3 DNA reads TGTGCCAGCAGGTCGACTGGAGAGGAGACCCAGTACTTC.

V usage is TRBV7-9 and J usage is TRBJ2-1, with D tentatively TRBD2 (6 bases). CDR3 length: 14 residues. CDR1 and CDR2 from the germline V gene are SEHNR and FQNEAQ (reference sequence). V was pared by 1 base and J by 5 bases, with 9 bases between. The CDR3: CASSLVAGHNEQFF. For the CDR3, the DNA is TGTGCCAGCAGCTTAGTCGCGGGGCACAATGAGCAGTTCTTC.

This clonotype was counted at least ten times. The rearrangement joins TRBV20-1 to TRBJ2-3; D assignment may be TRBD1 or TRBD2 (5 bases each). The germline CDR1 and CDR2 sequences are DFQATT and SNEGSKA (reference sequence). V shed 5 bases and J shed 0 bases, with 15 bases lying between them. This CDR3 is built from 15 residues. The chain's CDR3 is CSAEGPEISTDTQYF. The CDR3 DNA reads as TGCAGTGCTGAGGGACCGGAGATAAGCACAGATACGCAGTATTTT.

This clonotype occurred many times. The chain joins TRBV20-1 to TRBJ2-3; D remains unclear. With 4 bases removed from V and 0 bases from J, the gap between germline ends came to 5 bases. CDR3 size: 12 residues. CDR1 is DFQATT and CDR2 is SNEGSKA in the germline V gene (reference sequence). CDR3 in DNA: TGCAGTGCTATACCGAGCACAGATACGCAGTATTTT. Residues: CSAIPSTDTQYF.

This clonotype was seen at least ten times. The rearrangement links TRBV5-1 to TRBJ1-2; TRBD1 is a possible D gene (5 bases). Per the germline V gene, CDR1 is SGHRS and CDR2 is YFSETQ. There are 14 residues in the CDR3. V lost 0 bases and J 3 bases, leaving 9 bases between the germline ends. CDR3 in DNA: TGCGCCAGCAGCTTGGTTGGGGGAGACTATGGCTACACCTTC. Its translation: CASSLVGGDYGYTF. The complete variable domain, with remaining parts taken from reference TRBV5-1 and TRBJ1-2, reads KAGVTQTPRYLIKTRGQQVTLSCSPISGHRSVSWYQQTPGQGLQFLFEYFSETQRNKGNFPGRFSGRQFSNSRSEMNVSTLELGDSALYLCASSLVGGDYGYTFGSGTRLTVV.